Sequencing of this T cell receptor (beta chain) was carried out in a study of naive and memory T cell subsets. Study-wide findings and caveats: A few larger clonotypes appeared in naive repertoires, especially CD8, possibly memory cells re-expressing CD45RA.

An equimolar mix of two oligonucleotides served as the beta constant-region primer for TRBC1 and TRBC2. Nested alpha and beta constant-region primers with the SP2 primer drove four PCR rounds on ligated cDNA. TCRdb re-called the UMI-ligation and nested PCR reads through MiXCR, storing one row per CDR3 protein. The repertoire includes 130,000 to 150,000 distinct CDR3 sequences, over 20% of them detected once, and 0.11% sits in the top ten. Germline CDR1 and CDR2: LGHNA and YNFKEQ. Trimming shortened V by 0 bases and J by 3 bases, and 12 bases separated the two germline ends. The CDR3 spans 15 residues. Note on this clonotype: Its target is not known.

Sample: naive CD4+ T cells from blood. The J gene is TRBJ2-7, the V gene TRBV4-2, with TRBD2 as a possible D gene (6 bases). The TCR originated in a human donor in good health. The CDR3 protein is CASSQESDYYYEQYF. CDR3 nucleotides: TGTGCCAGCAGCCAAGAATCGGACTATTACTACGAGCAGTACTTC.